This T cell receptor (beta chain) was documented in a study of shared clonotypes between healthy human individuals. Donors were healthy HIV-negative adults without recent acute infections or vaccinations. Unsorted samples, those not sorted, used roughly 100 million PBMCs for genomic DNA. Assay execution took place at the deep level. Input per replicate PCR of unsorted PBMC was roughly 300 ng DNA, corresponding to about 30,000 T cell genomes. Sequencing was performed with immunoSEQ multiplex PCR; in TCRdb, only in-frame clones are kept and a portion is missing. The table includes fewer than 700,000 clones, roughly 72% detected once. Trimming stripped 5 bases from V and 5 bases from J, with 16 bases between. This CDR3 is 14 amino acids long. In germline, CDR1 is MNHEY, CDR2 SMNVEV (reference sequence).

This receptor was taken from a woman between 35 and 50 years old in good health. Some clones in this sample may be carry-over from other donors' samples. V and J are TRBV27 and TRBJ2-7; weak D call: TRBD1 (5 bases). The sequencing sample was made of PBMCs. The CDR3 region has the DNA TGTGCCAGCAGTATAAACACCAAGGGGAACGAGCAGTACTTC. The encoded protein is CASSINTKGNEQYF.